This T cell receptor beta chain appears in the sequencing data of a study of somatic mutations in cytotoxic T cells in rheumatoid arthritis (TCRdb year 2017). General notes on the study: Before any treatment started and right after they were diagnosed, patients gave peripheral blood samples (about 30 ml EDTA). The study asked whether expanded CD8+ T-cell clones in newly diagnosed, untreated rheumatoid arthritis carry somatic mutations, and used TCRB deep sequencing to characterize clonality. Patient and control groups had essentially identical median ages. Sorted V beta1+ cells also underwent TCRB sequencing, and some V beta antibody-stained T-cell populations were flow-sorted at nearly 100% purity on a FACSAria II or Sony SH800. TCRB deep sequencing was performed for roughly 69 rheumatoid arthritis patients and 15 to 20 healthy controls. Results the study describes overall, beyond this receptor: CD8+ T-cell clonality in rheumatoid arthritis patients was not significantly different from that in age-matched healthy controls. Healthy controls showed no age-related increase in CD8+ clonality, whereas patients did (Spearman r ~ 0.49). In about an eighth of the roughly 65 patients the largest CD8+ clone exceeded 20% of CD8+ cells, and several identical CD8+ TCRB sequences were shared between blood and synovial fluid. No adjustment for multiple comparisons was made for the slight TRBV07 underrepresentation in patients. Viral specificity could not be ruled out by absence from virus-specific databases, and the antigen targets of the expanded CD8+ clones remained unknown.

The CDR3, cysteine through phenylalanine, is 12 amino acids long. Left in the record is the CDR3 DNA by itself, 36 bases read in frame from the first base. V is shortened by 7 bases, J by 8 bases, and the region joining them spans 17 bases. CDR1 and CDR2 (SQVTM, ANQGSEA) derive from the germline V gene. TCRB CDR3 sequencing used the immunoSEQ assay on genomic DNA. Per the original workflow: Only a few patient CD8+ clones larger than 1% matched published virus-specific TCRB sequences when compared against them. Nothing other than productive TCRB rearrangements was included in the analyses. Defining a clone by its unique TCRB CDR3 sequence, the study calculated clonality as a productive clonality index derived from Shannon entropy. The template counts of each clone relative to the total templates per sample were used to calculate repertoire overlap between two samples. A correlation with a Spearman r of 0.55 to 0.75 was found between V-gene usage by flow cytometry and V-gene usage by TCRB sequencing. TCRdb stores this immuneACCESS table with in-frame sequences only. Part of the clones is absent; in the studies checked, under half of the shortfall reflects unresolved V genes, and no reason is known for the rest. V and J calls and clone size are copied from that table; D and trimming were computed from the DNA. Across this sample there are some 30,000 clones, with around nine tenths seen only once. Over 7.5% of the sample goes to the ten largest clones.

Regarding this clone: The clone's antigen remains unknown. No much larger clone exists at a distance of one base, and base qualities are not known.

Flow cytometry confirmed the purity of CD4+ and CD8+ cells that had been isolated by positive magnetic bead selection on an AutoMACS. A TCR V beta antibody panel was used in flow cytometry to screen first for clonal expansions, which were then characterized by TCRB deep sequencing of sorted CD8+ fractions. Isolation of peripheral blood mononuclear cells was done through Ficoll-Paque PLUS density gradient separation. Nucleospin Tissue or Tissue XS kits were used to extract DNA from CD4-enriched, CD8-enriched or PBMC samples, and a Qubit 2.0 fluorometer was used for quantification. The receptor comes from an adult with rheumatoid arthritis. Sequences were obtained from CD8+ T cells sorted from blood. This chain joins TRBV29-1 to TRBJ1-2; 6 matching bases give a weak D call of TRBD1. The DNA sequence is TGCAGCGGCCTAGCCGAGGGGGAGGGCTACACCTTC. Its product reads: CSGLAEGEGYTF.